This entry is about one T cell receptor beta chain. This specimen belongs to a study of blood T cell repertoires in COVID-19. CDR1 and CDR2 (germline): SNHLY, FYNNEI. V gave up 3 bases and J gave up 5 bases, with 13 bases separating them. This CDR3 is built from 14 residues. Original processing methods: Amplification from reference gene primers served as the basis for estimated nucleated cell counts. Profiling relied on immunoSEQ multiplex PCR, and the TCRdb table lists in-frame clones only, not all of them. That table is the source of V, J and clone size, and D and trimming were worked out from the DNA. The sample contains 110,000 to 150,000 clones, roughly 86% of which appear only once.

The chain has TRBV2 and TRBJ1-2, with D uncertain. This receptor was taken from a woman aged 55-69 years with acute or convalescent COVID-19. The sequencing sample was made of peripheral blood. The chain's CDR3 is CASSENSPTYGYTF. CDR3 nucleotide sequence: TGTGCCAGCAGTGAGAACAGCCCCACGTATGGCTACACCTTC.